The 26 T cell receptor beta chains given below trace back to one sample, sequenced in a study of T cells in Graves' hyperthyroidism and ophthalmopathy. There were TCR beta CDR3 regions amplified from RNA transcripts. The HTBI primer set served for first-round RT-PCR of the TCR CDR3. MiXCR, applied by TCRdb to the multiplex PCR reads, yields one record per CDR3 protein. The sample lists around 700,000 distinct CDR3 sequences, approximately 40% occurring once. The sample comprised blood. The receptors come from a middle-aged woman with Graves' hyperthyroidism.

The chain has TRBV12-3 or TRBV12-4 and TRBJ2-5, with a weak D call TRBD2 (5 bases). V gave up 3 bases and J gave up 1 base, with 12 bases separating them. The CDR3 is 15 residues long. The DNA for the CDR3 is TGTGCCAGCAGTTTCTTGGCGACTACCCAAGAGACCCAGTACTTC. This sequence encodes CASSFLATTQETQYF.

The table lists this clonotype with many counts. This chain uses TRBV10-3 with TRBJ1-2; 8 bases map to TRBD1. CDR1 ENHRY and CDR2 SYGVKD come from the germline V gene. The CDR3 totals 15 residues. V was pared by 3 bases and J by 4 bases, with 7 bases of the junction left unmatched. CDR3 protein: CAISDLPDRVYGYTF. CDR3 bases: TGTGCCATCAGTGATCTCCCGGACAGGGTCTATGGCTACACCTTC.

This clonotype was seen more than once but under ten times. This rearrangement joins TRBV7-9 to TRBJ2-5; 7 nucleotides line up with TRBD1. The CDR3 consists of 15 residues. Germline V gene sequence: CDR1 SEHNR, CDR2 FQNEAQ (reference sequence). V was pared by 5 bases and J by 1 base, with 7 bases of the junction left unmatched. CDR3 residues: CASSQRQGSQETQYF. The CDR3 DNA reads TGTGCCAGCAGCCAAAGACAGGGCAGCCAAGAGACCCAGTACTTC.

This clonotype was seen many times. V usage is TRBV2 and J usage is TRBJ1-2, with D unclear. Germline loops: CDR1 SNHLY, CDR2 FYNNEI. V shed 7 bases and J shed 8 bases, with 20 bases lying between them. This CDR3 has 14 amino acids. CDR3 DNA: TGTGCCAGCATGGGCGGAAGCGGCCTCGGGGGCTACACCTTC. Protein product: CASMGGSGLGGYTF.

This chain links TRBV5-1 with TRBJ2-3; D gene unclear. Germline V gives CDR1 SGHRS, CDR2 YFSETQ. V dropped 0 bases and J dropped 2 bases, with 10 bases sitting between them. The CDR3 consists of 15 residues. The CDR3 nucleotides are TGCGCCAGCAGCTTGGATGGCAGGTACACAGATACGCAGTATTTT. It specifies CASSLDGRYTDTQYF.

The V call is TRBV10-2, the J call TRBJ2-2; TRBD1 might be the D (6 bases). The CDR3 runs to 17 residues. V lost 3 bases and J 2 bases, leaving 16 bases between the germline ends. The V gene's germline CDR1 is WSHSY and CDR2 SAAADI. CDR3 bases: TGCGCCAGCAGTGAACGTCAGGGGCAGAGAAACACCGGGGAGCTGTTTTTT. It is translated as CASSERQGQRNTGELFF.

This chain joins TRBV9 and TRBJ1-4; D may be TRBD1 (5 bases). V was clipped by 5 bases and J by 8 bases, with 13 bases between them. The germline gives CDR1 SGDLS, CDR2 YYNGEE. This CDR3 has 13 residues. The CDR3 DNA reads as TGTGCCAGCAGTAGGGGCAGGGAAGAAAAACTGTTTTTT. This encodes CASSRGREEKLFF.

This clonotype was found many times. The chain joins TRBV9 to TRBJ1-5; no clear D gene. Per germline, CDR1 SGDLS and CDR2 YYNGEE. The CDR3 contains 15 residues. V was trimmed by 0 bases and J by 5 bases, leaving 12 bases between them. CDR3 sequence: CASSVDASRYQPQHF. The CDR3 bases are TGTGCCAGCAGCGTAGATGCAAGCAGATATCAGCCCCAGCATTTT.

This clonotype was detected a few times. The chain carries TRBV2 and TRBJ1-4; 7 bases agree with TRBD1. With V trimmed by 8 bases and J by 12 bases, 12 bases remained unmatched. The germline V gene has CDR1 SNHLY and CDR2 FYNNEI. The CDR3 has 13 amino acids. Written as DNA, the CDR3 is TGTGCCAGCGACAGGGAATGGGATGGGGAACTGTTTTTT. This gives the protein CASDREWDGELFF.

This chain uses TRBV28 with TRBJ1-5; TRBD1 matches at 7 bases. The germline CDR1 and CDR2 sequences are MDHEN and SYDVKM. V lost 10 bases, J lost 5 bases, and 8 bases stayed unmatched. CDR3 length: 13 residues. Here the CDR3 DNA reads TGTGCCACCCAACCGGGACAGCATCAGCCCCAGCATTTT. Its translation is CATQPGQHQPQHF.

This clonotype was detected only a few times. The CDR3 loop reads CASSLALRGLGDTEAFF. The DNA for the CDR3 is TGTGCCAGCAGCTTAGCTCTGCGGGGTTTGGGGGACACTGAAGCTTTCTTT. V is TRBV7-2 and J is TRBJ1-1; D may be TRBD1 (5 bases). CDR1 and CDR2 (germline): SGHTA, FQGNSA. Trimming shortened V by 0 bases and J by 3 bases, and 17 bases separated the two germline ends. The CDR3 covers 17 residues.

This clonotype occurred a few times. V and J are TRBV11-1 and TRBJ1-4, with a weak D call TRBD1 (5 bases). The germline CDR1 and CDR2 sequences are SGHAT and FQDESV (reference sequence). The CDR3 contains 16 residues. V lost 6 bases and J lost 3, with 17 bases in between. The CDR3 DNA is TGTGCCAGCAGTGATCTCCCAGGGCCAGCTAATGAAAAACTGTTTTTT. Encoded protein: CASSDLPGPANEKLFF.

The rearrangement uses TRBV7-9 and TRBJ2-2; TRBD1 aligns across 8 bases. Germline trimming cut 7 bases from V and 1 base from J; bases unmatched to any gene: 8. This CDR3 region has 16 residues. Germline-derived CDR1 and CDR2 are SEHNR and FQNEAQ (reference sequence). The CDR3 nucleotides are TGTGCCAGCACCTCCACAGGGACAGGGAACACCGGGGAGCTGTTTTTT. It yields the protein CASTSTGTGNTGELFF.

The chain carries TRBV19 and TRBJ2-5; 7 bases line up with TRBD2. V trimming: 6 bases; J trimming: 5 bases; junction bases outside the gene matches: 12. This CDR3 spans 15 amino acids. Germline values: CDR1 LNHDA, CDR2 SQIVND (reference sequence). For the CDR3, the DNA is TGTGCCAGTAGCCGAAGACTAGCCGCGATGGAGACCCAGTACTTC. Protein sequence: CASSRRLAAMETQYF. The whole variable domain, filled in from reference TRBV19 and TRBJ2-5, reads DGGITQSPKYLFRKEGQNVTLSCEQNLNHDAMYWYRQDPGQGLRLIYYSQIVNDFQKGDIAEGYSVSREKKESFPLTVTSAQKNPTAFYLCASSRRLAAMETQYFGPGTRLLVL.

This clonotype was seen a handful of times. A read error may account for a junction end that differs from germline. The chain carries TRBV7-7 and TRBJ2-3, with D unresolved. This CDR3 contains 14 residues. Germline CDR1 and CDR2: SSHAT and FNYEAQ (reference sequence). In DNA form, the CDR3 reads TGTGCTAGCAGCTTAAGAGCTAGCACAGATACGCAGTATTTT. Encoded protein: CASSLRASTDTQYF.

This clonotype was observed a handful of times. The V gene is TRBV6-6, the J gene TRBJ1-5; D remains ambiguous. The CDR3 spans 15 residues. V shed 9 bases and J shed 0 bases, with 15 bases lying between them. The germline CDR1 and CDR2 sequences are MNHNY and SVGAGI (reference sequence). The CDR3 protein is CASSRVGDSNQPQHF. As DNA, the CDR3 is TGTGCCAGTTCGAGAGTAGGAGATAGCAATCAGCCCCAGCATTTT.

J is TRBJ2-5 and V is TRBV6-6; 10 nucleotides match TRBD2. The germline V gene encodes CDR1 MNHNY and CDR2 SVGAGI (reference sequence). V gave up 5 bases and J gave up 5 bases; unmatched junction bases: 8. CDR3 length: 15 amino acids. CDR3 nucleotides: TGTGCCAGCAGTCCACCTAGCGGGAGCGGGGAGACCCAGTACTTC. Protein sequence: CASSPPSGSGETQYF.

This clonotype was recorded at least ten times. The chain links TRBV10-3 to TRBJ2-5; D is possibly TRBD1 (6 bases). Trimming took 6 bases from V and 1 from J, leaving 9 bases between them. The CDR3 length is 13 residues. CDR1 ENHRY and CDR2 SYGVKD come from the germline V gene. CDR3 region: CAIRGAPQETQYF. The CDR3 nucleotides are TGTGCCATCAGGGGGGCACCCCAAGAGACCCAGTACTTC.

This clonotype has a count of ten or more. This chain uses TRBV7-2 with TRBJ2-7, with D perhaps matching TRBD1 (5 bases). Germline V gives CDR1 SGHTA, CDR2 FQGNSA. There are 15 residues in the CDR3. V was clipped by 4 bases and J by 5 bases, with 18 bases between them. As DNA, the CDR3 is TGTGCCAGCAGCTACCAATGGAGCAGGGCCGACGAGCAGTACTTC. Protein product: CASSYQWSRADEQYF.

Only a few counts were recorded for this clonotype. The chain joins TRBV28 to TRBJ1-6; the D gene is possibly TRBD1 (5 bases). Germline CDR1 MDHEN, CDR2 SYDVKM. V was trimmed by 5 bases and J by 4 bases, leaving 9 bases between them. CDR3 length: 14 residues. This chain's CDR3 is CASSPGWYNSPLHF. The CDR3 nucleotides are TGTGCCAGCAGTCCAGGGTGGTATAATTCACCCCTCCACTTT.

The gene calls are TRBV27 and TRBJ1-2; perhaps TRBD1 as D (5 bases). V shed 3 bases and J shed 7 bases, with 21 bases lying between them. The germline CDR1 and CDR2 sequences are MNHEY and SMNVEV (reference sequence). The CDR3 runs to 16 residues. CDR3 bases: TGTGCCAGCAGTTTTAGCGGGACGAGGGGCTACGGTGGCTACACCTTC. This encodes CASSFSGTRGYGGYTF.

V usage is TRBV29-1 and J usage is TRBJ2-7; TRBD2 is a possible D gene (6 bases). V was pared by 3 bases and J by 4 bases, with 19 bases between. This CDR3 has 15 residues. Germline CDR1 and CDR2: SQVTM and ANQGSEA. This chain's CDR3 is CSVDASGGSRYEQYF. In DNA form, the CDR3 reads TGCAGCGTTGATGCCAGCGGAGGGTCCCGGTACGAGCAGTACTTC.

CDR3 bases: TGTGCCAGCAGCTCTGGAGACAGTAGGCACGAGCAGTACTTC. Amino acid sequence: CASSSGDSRHEQYF. The chain joins TRBV7-9 to TRBJ2-7, with D perhaps matching TRBD1 (5 bases). Germline CDR1 reads SEHNR; CDR2 reads FQNEAQ (reference sequence). The CDR3 runs to 14 residues. The V end lost 4 bases, the J end lost 5 bases, and 15 bases lay between the germline ends.

Comment on this clonotype: One end of the junction is discordant with germline, which a read error may explain. The chain has TRBV7-2 and TRBJ2-2; D unresolved. The CDR3 sequence is 17 residues long. CDR1 is SGHTA and CDR2 is FQGNSA in the germline V gene. CDR3 nucleotides: TGCGCCAGCAGCCGAGACCCCGTACGCGCGAACACCGGGGAGCTGTTTTTT. It encodes CASSRDPVRANTGELFF.

The gene calls are TRBV5-4 and TRBJ2-7; TRBD2 matches at 12 bases. The germline V gene encodes CDR1 SGHNT and CDR2 YYREEE (reference sequence). V shed 3 bases, J shed 7 bases, and the junction held 14 bases outside the gene matches. This CDR3 contains 17 residues. The chain's CDR3 is CASSSSSGRAFPMEQYF. DNA of the CDR3: TGTGCCAGCAGCTCCTCTAGCGGGAGGGCCTTCCCTATGGAGCAGTACTTC.

This clonotype was seen ten or more times. The chain uses TRBV6-2 or TRBV6-3 and TRBJ2-7; TRBD2 is a possible D gene (6 bases). V was shortened by 5 bases and J by 5 bases, with 10 bases between the two germline ends. The CDR3 runs to 12 residues. Germline V lookup: CDR1 MNHEY, CDR2 SVGEGT. CDR3 amino acids: CASSRLDDEQYF. CDR3 nucleotide sequence: TGTGCCAGCAGTCGACTAGACGACGAGCAGTACTTC.